The clone carrying this T cell receptor (beta chain) was counted between two and nine times. This sample was taken from a study of T-cell reconstitution after alpha-beta-depleted transplantation in children. Trimming cost V 6 bases and J 9 bases, with 9 bases left between them. Germline loops: CDR1 MNHEY, CDR2 SMNVEV (reference sequence). This CDR3 has 11 amino acids. Unique molecular identifiers were used to barcode this TCRbeta library. Each CDR3 protein is one row after TCRdb ran MiXCR on the PCR reads. Of roughly 500,000 distinct CDR3 sequences detected, about 33% appear once; the ten largest clones hold 2% to 3%.

This sequence joins TRBV27 and TRBJ2-1; no clear D. The source of this sequence is a human donor who donated a stem cell graft to a child with aplastic anemia. Sequencing used PBMCs from the stem cell graft donor, obtained from the stem cell graft. The DNA for the CDR3 is TGTGCCAGCAGCTCATACTCTGAGCAGTTCTTC. It is translated as CASSSYSEQFF.